The sequence of this TCR beta chain was determined in a study of cytomegalovirus exposure and HLA in healthy donors. Study overall: It was reported in a later analysis that the 95 to 150 validation repertoires used the same platform as the 500 to 700 first-cohort repertoires.

V lost 8 bases and J lost 4, with 8 bases in between. The V gene's germline CDR1 is GTSNPN and CDR2 SVGIG (reference sequence). This CDR3 comprises 10 residues. Findings and limits, study-wide: A list of 150 or so TCR beta chains associated with cytomegalovirus was given.

Concerning this clone: The antigen remains undetermined.

Using immunoSEQ multiplex PCR, the repertoire was profiled, and TCRdb retains in-frame clones only, with some absent. The sample lists 150,000 to 200,000 clones; over 80% were seen once. The sample was PBMCs. The genes are TRBV30 and TRBJ1-1; no reliable D call. The receptor was derived from a man between 25 and 39 years old in good health and CMV-seropositive. In nucleotides, the CDR3 is TGTGCCGGCGAGGTCACTGAAGCTTTCTTT. Amino acids: CAGEVTEAFF.